This T cell receptor beta chain was recovered during a study of T cell responses to AZD1222 COVID-19 vaccine. Sequencing used immunoSEQ multiplex PCR; TCRdb keeps in-frame clones, though not all of them. The sample contains 75,000 to 80,000 clones, roughly 90% of which appear only once. The CDR3 sequence is 13 residues long. The V gene lost 4 bases and the J gene lost 10 bases, with 14 bases spanning the gap. The source is an adult who received the AZD1222 COVID-19 vaccine. The sample in question was peripheral blood, obtained 28 days after the second AZD1222 dose. The J gene is TRBJ2-1, the V gene TRBV12-3 or TRBV12-4, with D perhaps matching TRBD1 (6 bases). The CDR3 region is CASSSVRGSEQFF. The CDR3 nucleotides read TGTGCCAGCAGTTCCGTTAGGGGGTCAGAGCAGTTCTTC.